This T cell receptor (beta chain) was retrieved from a study of regulatory T cells in long-lasting Graves disease. Building of the TCR beta libraries involved iRepertoire HTBI primers and Arm-PCR of CDR3 regions. Using its own MiXCR run on the multiplex PCR reads, TCRdb lists one record per CDR3 protein. The sample has around 400,000 distinct CDR3 sequences, over 14% seen once. The CDR3 runs 15 residues. CDR1 and CDR2 from the germline V gene are SGHRS and YFSETQ. Trimming removed 7 bases at V and 6 bases at J, with 23 bases between. Specified time point: newly diagnosed GD, antithyroid drugs for less than 3 months. Following extraction of RNA from PBMCs, that RNA was used to make the TCR library. Separately, the same data were catalogued under a study of T cells in Graves' hyperthyroidism and ophthalmopathy.

The sample consisted of peripheral blood mononuclear cells (PBMCs), taken at new diagnosis, from a patient treated with antithyroid drugs. The clonotype originates from a woman in her thirties or forties with Graves disease. The rearrangement uses TRBV5-1 and TRBJ2-7, with D perhaps TRBD1 (6 bases). CDR3 loop: CASRPPGHENGEQYF. The CDR3 nucleotides read TGCGCCAGCCGCCCCCCGGGACACGAAAACGGCGAGCAGTACTTC.